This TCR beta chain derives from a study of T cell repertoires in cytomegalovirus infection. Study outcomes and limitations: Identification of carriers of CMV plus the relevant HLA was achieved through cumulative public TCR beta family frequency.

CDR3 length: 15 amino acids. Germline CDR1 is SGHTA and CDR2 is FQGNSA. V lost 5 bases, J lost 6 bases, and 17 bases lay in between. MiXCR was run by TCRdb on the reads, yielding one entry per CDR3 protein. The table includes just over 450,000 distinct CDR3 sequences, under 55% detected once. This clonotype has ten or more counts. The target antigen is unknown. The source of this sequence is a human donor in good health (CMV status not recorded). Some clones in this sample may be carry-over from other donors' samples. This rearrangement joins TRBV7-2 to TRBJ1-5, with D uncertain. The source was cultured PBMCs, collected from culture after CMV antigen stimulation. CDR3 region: CASSDVRDFVQPQHF. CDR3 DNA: TGTGCCAGCAGCGACGTCCGGGATTTTGTTCAGCCCCAGCATTTT.